This T cell receptor (beta chain) was recovered during a study of blood T cell repertoires in COVID-19. Study details: Material from acute and convalescent COVID-19 was sourced from the United States, Italy and Spain.

In the study's own analysis: It was from reference gene primer amplification that nucleated cell counts were estimated. Generated by immunoSEQ multiplex PCR, the TCRdb table keeps only in-frame clones and is missing some. The DNA was the basis for D and trimming; V, J and clone size are from that table. The sample lists about 73,000 clones, 90% occurring once. J lost 1 base, V lost 5 bases, and 6 bases had no gene match. Looked up from germline, CDR1 is LNHDA and CDR2 is SQIVND (reference sequence). The CDR3 is 15 amino acids. Source material: peripheral blood. V is TRBV19 and J is TRBJ1-2; TRBD1 matches 8 bases. The clonotype was recovered from a woman between 18 and 29 years old with acute or convalescent COVID-19. CDR3 protein: CASSAQGARNYGYTF. The CDR3 DNA is TGTGCCAGTAGTGCGCAGGGGGCGCGTAACTATGGCTACACCTTC. Full variable domain (missing parts from reference TRBV19 and TRBJ1-2): DGGITQSPKYLFRKEGQNVTLSCEQNLNHDAMYWYRQDPGQGLRLIYYSQIVNDFQKGDIAEGYSVSREKKESFPLTVTSAQKNPTAFYLCASSAQGARNYGYTFGSGTRLTVV.